Shown below are 14 T cell receptor beta chains from a single sample sequenced in a study of beta chain features in type 1 diabetes. Every isolated RNA sample was fully reverse transcribed, so sequencing captured expressed TCRB transcripts. TCRdb keeps only in-frame clones here, not all; method: immunoSEQ multiplex PCR. The profile shows about 930,000 clones, 15% to 20% of them singletons. Specimen: naive CD4+ T cells from blood. The source of these receptors is a young woman in good health.

V gene TRBV5-4 combines with J gene TRBJ1-2; D is ambiguous. The germline gives CDR1 SGHNT, CDR2 YYREEE (reference sequence). The CDR3 length is 11 residues. V lost 4 bases and J lost 6, with 7 bases in between. CDR3 sequence reads: CASSGVDGYTF. CDR3 DNA: TGTGCCAGCAGCGGGGTGGATGGCTACACCTTC.

This clone has a handful of counts. This CDR3 is also generated by other DNA sequences in the sample. The chain couples TRBV10-3 to TRBJ2-3, with 11 bases identical to TRBD2. The germline V gene encodes CDR1 ENHRY and CDR2 SYGVKD. V gave up 3 bases and J gave up 1 base; unmatched junction bases: 0. The length of the CDR3 is 15 residues. The CDR3 protein is CAISELAGGTDTQYF. Here the CDR3 DNA reads TGTGCCATCAGTGAACTAGCGGGGGGCACAGATACGCAGTATTTT.

There are a few counts of this clone. The chain uses TRBV14 and TRBJ2-2; TRBD1 matches at 7 bases. The CDR3 totals 16 residues. The junction had 6 bases not matched to a gene; V was cut back by 4 bases and J by 1 base. Looked up from germline, CDR1 is SGHDN and CDR2 is FVKESK. Written as DNA, the CDR3 is TGTGCCAGCAGCCGCAGGGGGACGGTGAACACCGGGGAGCTGTTTTTT. Translated: CASSRRGTVNTGELFF.

This clone was seen at least ten times. The genes are TRBV14 and TRBJ2-7; D not resolved. CDR1 is SGHDN and CDR2 is FVKESK in the germline V gene. The CDR3 sequence is 12 residues long. V was clipped by 1 base and J by 6 bases, with 7 bases between them. CDR3 in amino acids: CASSQGRVEQYF. The CDR3, as DNA: TGTGCCAGCAGCCAAGGCCGTGTCGAGCAGTACTTC. Full variable domain (remainder filled in from reference TRBV14 and TRBJ2-7): EAGVTQFPSHSVIEKGQTVTLRCDPISGHDNLYWYRRVMGKEIKFLLHFVKESKQDESGMPNNRFLAERTGGTYSTLKVQPAELEDSGVYFCASSQGRVEQYFGPGTRLTVT.

This clone was observed a handful of times. The chain recombines TRBV7-9 with TRBJ2-1; TRBD2 matches 7 bases. V gave up 3 bases and J gave up 0 bases; unmatched junction bases: 5. The CDR3 length is 16 residues. CDR1 and CDR2 from the germline V gene are SEHNR and FQNEAQ (reference sequence). The chain's CDR3 is CASSLGGSPSYNEQFF. The CDR3 DNA reads TGTGCCAGCAGCTTGGGAGGGAGCCCCTCCTACAATGAGCAGTTCTTC.

This clone was seen only a few times. The V call is TRBV2, the J call TRBJ2-7; D not resolved. The germline V gene has CDR1 SNHLY and CDR2 FYNNEI. The CDR3 totals 11 residues. V was shortened by 6 bases and J by 6 bases, with 9 bases between the two germline ends. In nucleotides, the CDR3 is TGTGCCAGCAGAGAGATATCCGAGCAGTACTTC. Protein: CASREISEQYF. Full variable domain (missing parts from reference TRBV2 and TRBJ2-7): EPEVTQTPSHQVTQMGQEVILRCVPISNHLYFYWYRQILGQKVEFLVSFYNNEISEKSEIFDDQFSVERPDGSNFTLKIRSTKLEDSAMYFCASREISEQYFGPGTRLTVT.

The chain recombines TRBV7-2 with TRBJ2-3; D is uncertain. The CDR3 length is 15 residues. Deletions cut 5 bases from V and 0 bases from J, with 12 bases between. Germline values: CDR1 SGHTA, CDR2 FQGNSA. The CDR3 DNA follows: TGTGCCAGCAGCGTCCGCGGTGCTAGCACAGATACGCAGTATTTT. This gives the protein CASSVRGASTDTQYF.

The chain employs TRBV7-6 and TRBJ2-2, with 9 bases aligning to TRBD1. This CDR3 spans 15 amino acids. V lost 6 bases to trimming and J lost 4 bases; unmatched junction nucleotides: 6. Germline CDR1 reads SGHVS; CDR2 reads FNYEAQ. The CDR3 loop is CASSLRTGATGELFF. CDR3 sequence (DNA): TGTGCCAGCAGTTTGAGGACAGGGGCCACCGGGGAGCTGTTTTTT. The entire variable domain, with the rest obtained from reference TRBV7-6 and TRBJ2-2, is as follows: GAGVSQSPRYKVTKRGQDVALRCDPISGHVSLYWYRQALGQGPEFLTYFNYEAQQDKSGLPNDRFSAERPEGSISTLTIQRTEQRDSAMYRCASSLRTGATGELFFGEGSRLTVL.

DNA of the CDR3: TGTGCCAGCAGCAAAGGACAGGGGGTTGTGGATGAGCAGTTCTTC. This codes for CASSKGQGVVDEQFF. The rearrangement links TRBV11-3 to TRBJ2-1, with TRBD1 identical over 10 bases. The J segment lost 8 bases and the V segment lost 5 bases, leaving 9 bases of the junction unmatched. The CDR3 contains 15 residues. Germline loops: CDR1 SGHNT, CDR2 YENEEA.

This clone has only a few counts. The chain combines TRBV18 with TRBJ2-3; a weak D match, TRBD1 (6 bases). The germline V gene has CDR1 KGHSH and CDR2 LQKENI. CDR3 length: 16 residues. The V and J ends lost 6 bases and 4 bases respectively, with 20 bases between them. CDR3 in DNA: TGTGCCAGCTCGCGACAACCGGACAGTCGGGCAGATACGCAGTATTTT. Its protein is CASSRQPDSRADTQYF.

V gene TRBV6-1 combines with J gene TRBJ2-5; 13 bases agree with TRBD2. TRBJ2-7 explains the end of the DNA better; the J call may be wrong. The germline V gene encodes CDR1 MNHNS and CDR2 SASEGT. The CDR3 has 14 amino acids. The CDR3 DNA sequence: TGTGCCAGCAGTCGACTAGCGGGAGGCTACGAGCAGTACTTC. This translates into CASSRLAGGYEQYF.

The chain recombines TRBV6-5 with TRBJ1-5; tentatively, D is TRBD1 (5 bases). The length of the CDR3 is 14 residues. Trimming left V 0 bases short and J 6 bases short, with 9 bases between. Germline CDR1 MNHEY, CDR2 SVGAGI. The CDR3 region has the DNA TGTGCCAGCAGTTACTCCGGGGGTATTCAGCCCCAGCATTTT. It yields the protein CASSYSGGIQPQHF.

This chain links TRBV6-6 with TRBJ2-3, with TRBD2 matching 11 bases. Germline trimming cut 5 bases from V and 5 bases from J; bases unmatched to any gene: 3. This CDR3 contains 14 residues. Germline V gene lookup returns CDR1 MNHNY and CDR2 SVGAGI (reference sequence). Here the CDR3 reads CASSISGRVDTQYF. As DNA, the CDR3 is TGTGCCAGCAGTATTAGCGGGAGGGTAGATACGCAGTATTTT.

The chain recombines TRBV7-2 with TRBJ2-5; D gene uncertain. The CDR3 length is 13 residues. V was clipped by 7 bases and J by 5 bases, with 14 bases between them. Germline assignment: CDR1 SGHTA and CDR2 FQGNSA. This CDR3 reads CASNLENHETQYF. CDR3 sequence (DNA): TGTGCCAGCAATTTGGAGAATCATGAGACCCAGTACTTC.